Below, 15 T cell receptor beta chains from the same sample are listed, as sequenced in a study of T cell responses to AZD1222 COVID-19 vaccine. The assay was immunoSEQ multiplex PCR, and TCRdb's table has in-frame clones only and misses some. The sample includes around 150,000 clones, about 92% seen only once; the top ten take 0.9% to 1.2%. The sample in question was peripheral blood, obtained 28 days after the second AZD1222 dose. The receptors stem from an adult who received the AZD1222 COVID-19 vaccine.

The rearrangement uses TRBV5-1 and TRBJ2-3; 11 bases map to TRBD1. Germline V gene lookup returns CDR1 SGHRS and CDR2 YFSETQ. The CDR3 has 14 residues. V was pared by 7 bases and J by 3 bases, with 4 bases of the junction left unmatched. The CDR3 protein is CASSGTGGTDTQYF. The DNA of the CDR3 is TGCGCCAGCTCCGGGACAGGGGGAACAGATACGCAGTATTTT.

This chain joins TRBV11-2 and TRBJ1-1, with no clear D. CDR1 and CDR2 from the germline V gene are SGHAT and FQNNGV. V was cut by 2 bases and J by 2 bases, with 12 bases left in between. This CDR3 has 15 residues. CDR3 protein: CASSLRRSPNTEAFF. The CDR3 coding sequence is TGTGCCAGCAGCTTAAGGCGGAGTCCTAACACTGAAGCTTTCTTT.

The chain couples TRBV5-6 to TRBJ2-3, with D possibly TRBD1 on 6 matching bases. Germline V gene data show CDR1 as SGHDT and CDR2 as YYEEEE. With 4 bases removed from V and 3 bases from J, the gap between germline ends came to 15 bases. The CDR3 contains 15 residues. In nucleotides, the CDR3 is TGTGCCAGCAGCAGAGGGGGTCCGCAAACAGATACGCAGTATTTT. The encoded protein is CASSRGGPQTDTQYF.

Only one count was recorded for this clone. This chain connects TRBV6-5 to TRBJ1-1; no reliable D call. CDR3 length: 13 amino acids. V was pared by 6 bases and J by 0 bases, with 8 bases between. The germline gives CDR1 MNHEY, CDR2 SVGAGI. The CDR3 DNA is TGTGCCAGCAGCCTCGGATTGAACACTGAAGCTTTCTTT. Translating gives CASSLGLNTEAFF.

V is TRBV12-3 or TRBV12-4 and J is TRBJ2-2; D unresolved. The CDR3 is 13 amino acids. V was clipped by 3 bases and J by 4 bases, with 6 bases between them. In nucleotides, the CDR3 is TGTGCCAGCAGTTTTTTTGGCACCGGGGAGCTGTTTTTT. Translated, it gives CASSFFGTGELFF.

This chain joins TRBV2 and TRBJ2-7; D is unclear. The CDR3 has 11 amino acids. V dropped 7 bases and J dropped 7 bases, with 11 bases sitting between them. Germline assignment: CDR1 SNHLY and CDR2 FYNNEI. CDR3: CASTRLMEQYF. The CDR3 nucleotides are TGTGCCAGCACCCGCTTAATGGAGCAGTACTTC.

The chain couples TRBV6-5 to TRBJ2-7, with TRBD1 matching over 11 bases. Germline V gene sequence: CDR1 MNHEY, CDR2 SVGAGI. The CDR3 length is 15 residues. J gave up 3 bases and V 6 bases, and 7 bases lay outside the gene matches. The CDR3 DNA follows: TGTGCCAGCAGGCAGGGACAGGGGGAGGGCTACGAGCAGTACTTC. Protein sequence: CASRQGQGEGYEQYF.

The CDR3, as DNA: TGTGCCAGCAGAGTTAGACAGGGAGGCGGCTACACCTTC. It encodes CASRVRQGGGYTF. This sequence joins TRBV2 and TRBJ1-2; 7 bases align to TRBD1. The CDR3 has 13 residues. Germline values: CDR1 SNHLY, CDR2 FYNNEI. V shed 6 bases and J 8 bases; nucleotides not matched to a gene: 9.

The CDR3 region is CASSQSRLAGGLGEQFF. The DNA for the CDR3 is TGTGCCAGCAGCCAGTCCAGACTAGCGGGGGGGCTGGGGGAGCAGTTCTTC. The chain recombines TRBV3-1 (or the pseudogene TRBV3-2) with TRBJ2-1, with 14 bases aligning to TRBD2. The CDR3 runs to 17 residues. V lost 3 bases, J lost 10 bases, and 11 bases stayed unmatched. Germline CDR1 reads LGHDT; CDR2 reads YNNKEL (reference sequence).

The chain couples TRBV9 to TRBJ1-3; D is perhaps TRBD1 (5 bases). This CDR3 comprises 17 residues. The germline V gene has CDR1 SGDLS and CDR2 YYNGEE. V was pared by 3 bases and J by 0 bases, with 16 bases between. The CDR3 sequence is CASSARWGYSSGNTIYF. CDR3 bases: TGTGCCAGCAGCGCCAGATGGGGGTATAGCTCTGGAAACACCATATATTTT.

The chain recombines TRBV4-1 with TRBJ1-5; D gene ambiguous. V gave up 1 base and J gave up 5 bases, with 15 bases separating them. Germline V lookup: CDR1 MGHRA, CDR2 YSYEKL. The CDR3 length is 16 residues. The CDR3 DNA sequence: TGCGCCAGCAGCCAAGTGGTGGGGTCGGGATATCAGCCCCAGCATTTT. The encoded protein is CASSQVVGSGYQPQHF.

The chain recombines TRBV7-8 with TRBJ2-5, with unresolved D. Germline V CDR1 and CDR2: SGHVS, FQNEAQ. The V end was cut by 5 bases, the J end by 5 bases, with 9 bases between. The CDR3 loop spans 12 amino acids. This CDR3 is CASSERSETQYF. The DNA of the CDR3 is TGTGCCAGCAGCGAAAGGTCGGAGACCCAGTACTTC.

The chain is built from TRBV5-6 and TRBJ1-2, with D tentatively TRBD1 (5 bases). The germline V gene has CDR1 SGHDT and CDR2 YYEEEE. The CDR3 loop spans 14 amino acids. V lost 2 bases to trimming and J lost 3 bases, with 11 bases between them. The CDR3 is CASSFLEGHYGYTF. CDR3 nucleotide sequence: TGTGCCAGCAGCTTTCTCGAGGGGCACTATGGCTACACCTTC.

This clone was detected only once. This chain uses TRBV9 with TRBJ1-2, with D unclear. The CDR3 is made up of 13 amino acids. Germline CDR1 SGDLS, CDR2 YYNGEE. Trimming removed 4 bases at V and 8 bases at J, with 15 bases between. The CDR3 region is CASSHGEGSGYTF. In nucleotides, the CDR3 is TGTGCCAGCAGCCACGGGGAGGGCTCCGGCTACACCTTC.

The CDR3 nucleotides read TGCGCCAGCAGCCAAGATCGGGGGGCCCTTTCCTACGAGCAGTACTTC. Protein: CASSQDRGALSYEQYF. The chain couples TRBV4-1 to TRBJ2-7; weak D call: TRBD2 (7 bases). Deletions cut 0 bases from V and 1 base from J, with 13 bases between. The CDR3 is made up of 16 amino acids. Germline V gene lookup returns CDR1 MGHRA and CDR2 YSYEKL.